This TCR beta chain was captured in a study of cytomegalovirus exposure and HLA in healthy donors. Germline V gene data show CDR1 as LGHNT and CDR2 as FRNRAP. The CDR3 is 13 residues long. Healthy individuals who donated bone marrow served as the donors. PCR used 60 Vbeta primers and 13 Jbeta primers. TCRdb's table, derived via immunoSEQ multiplex PCR, lists solely in-frame clones and lacks some. This table holds 100,000 to 150,000 clones, about 85% found once. About this clone itself: One end of the junction does not line up with germline, which may come from a read error. This CDR3 is also generated by other DNA sequences in the sample.

The source of this sequence is a man aged 18 to 29 in good health and CMV-seropositive. The chain combines TRBV12-5 with TRBJ1-5; D remains unclear. Source material: PBMCs. CDR3 protein: CASGSSANQPQHF. The CDR3 nucleotides read TGTGCTAGTGGTTCCAGCGCGAATCAACCCCAGCATTTT. Together with reference TRBV12-5 and TRBJ1-5, the CDR3 gives the full variable domain: DARVTQTPRHKVTEMGQEVTMRCQPILGHNTVFWYRQTMMQGLELLAYFRNRAPLDDSGMPKDRFSAEMPDATLATLKIQPSEPRDSAVYFCASGSSANQPQHFGDGTRLSIL.